These 14 T cell receptor beta chains were all obtained from the same sample, sequenced in a study of post-analysis software for immune sequencing data. Their specific antigens are unknown. Points from the study as a whole: Patients carried roughly five TRBV segments more frequently than controls did, and TRBV5-6, TRBV5-1 and TRBV20-1 were among them.

cDNA libraries for TCR beta contained unique molecular identifiers. Each CDR3 protein gets one entry after TCRdb re-called the PCR reads with MiXCR. The profile shows 430,000 or so distinct CDR3 sequences, more than 30% of them singletons. The sample taken for sequencing was blood. The receptors originated from a girl aged 2-10 years with multiple sclerosis.

The rearrangement links TRBV6-5 to TRBJ1-4; D not resolved. The V end was cut by 0 bases, the J end by 11 bases, with 10 bases between. The CDR3 extends over 13 amino acids. The V gene's germline CDR1 is MNHEY and CDR2 SVGAGI. Here the CDR3 DNA reads TGTGCCAGCAGTTACTCCTGGACCCAGAAACTGTTTTTT. Translated, it gives CASSYSWTQKLFF.

Turning to this clonotype: Its ends do not fully match the called genes, so a read error is possible. The rearrangement links TRBV5-1 to TRBJ2-1; D is uncertain. The CDR3 has 14 amino acids. CDR1 and CDR2 from the germline V gene are SGHRS and YFSETQ. DNA for the CDR3: TGCGCCGGCAGCTTGAAGGGCAGTCACAATGAGCAGTTCTTC. Its protein is CAGSLKGSHNEQFF.

The chain is built from TRBV28 and TRBJ2-5; TRBD1 matches 7 bases. After removal of 5 bases from V and 5 bases from J, the junction contained 5 bases not matched to a gene. CDR1 is MDHEN and CDR2 is SYDVKM in the germline V gene. This CDR3 region has 13 residues. DNA of the CDR3: TGTGCCAGCAGTACGGGACAGTGGGAGACCCAGTACTTC. It translates to CASSTGQWETQYF.

This clonotype has more than one count but fewer than ten. V and J are TRBV5-1 and TRBJ2-7, with 12 bases identical to TRBD2. The germline V gene has CDR1 SGHRS and CDR2 YFSETQ. J was trimmed by 5 bases and V by 6 bases; bases with no gene match: 12. The CDR3 runs 16 residues. As DNA, the CDR3 is TGCGCCAGCACCTATCTTCCTAGCGGGAGGGTCCACGAGCAGTACTTC. The encoded protein is CASTYLPSGRVHEQYF.

This clonotype was seen more than once but under ten times. The chain couples TRBV4-2 to TRBJ1-2; D is perhaps TRBD1 (5 bases). There are 15 residues in the CDR3. The germline V gene has CDR1 LGHNA and CDR2 YNFKEQ. Deletions cut 2 bases from V and 8 bases from J, with 18 bases between. The CDR3 reads CASSQRTRDYEGYTF. CDR3 nucleotides: TGTGCCAGCAGCCAACGTACCAGGGATTACGAAGGCTACACCTTC.

The chain links TRBV5-5 to TRBJ2-5; TRBD1 aligns across 11 bases. After removal of 3 bases from V and 4 bases from J, the junction contained 5 bases not matched to a gene. Germline V gene lookup returns CDR1 SGHKS and CDR2 YYEKEE (reference sequence). CDR3 length equals 15 residues. The CDR3 is CASSSGQGAPETQYF. CDR3 DNA sequence: TGTGCCAGCAGCTCCGGACAGGGGGCGCCAGAGACCCAGTACTTC.

Only a few counts were recorded for this clonotype. This rearrangement joins TRBV7-8 to TRBJ2-3; 10 nucleotides align to TRBD2. The CDR3 runs 18 residues. V was clipped by 5 bases and J by 8 bases; unmatched bases: 19. The germline V gene encodes CDR1 SGHVS and CDR2 FQNEAQ. This chain's CDR3 is CASSSTWTSGLHKFTQYF. In DNA form, the CDR3 reads TGTGCCAGCAGCAGTACGTGGACTAGCGGTCTCCACAAGTTTACGCAGTATTTT.

The chain has TRBV20-1 and TRBJ2-4; tentatively, D is TRBD1 (5 bases). Judging by the DNA end, TRBJ2-7 fits better; the J call may be wrong. Germline CDR1 is DFQATT and CDR2 is SNEGSKA (reference sequence). CDR3 length: 11 residues. The CDR3 is CGTYRIYEQYF. In nucleotides, the CDR3 is TGCGGTACATACAGGATTTACGAGCAGTACTTC.

The V and J genes are TRBV7-2 and TRBJ2-3, with TRBD2 matching 7 bases. The CDR3 runs 16 residues. J lost 1 base, V lost 0 bases, and 4 bases had no gene match. CDR1 SGHTA and CDR2 FQGNSA come from the germline V gene. The CDR3 reads CASSLAGGSGTDTQYF. The CDR3 DNA follows: TGTGCCAGCAGCTTAGCGGGCGGGAGTGGCACAGATACGCAGTATTTT. Filled out from reference TRBV7-2 and TRBJ2-3, the complete variable domain reads GAGVSQSPSNKVTEKGKDVELRCDPISGHTALYWYRQSLGQGLEFLIYFQGNSAPDKSGLPSDRFSAERTGGSVSTLTIQRTQQEDSAVYLCASSLAGGSGTDTQYFGPGTRLTVL.

The chain is built from TRBV15 and TRBJ2-1; 15 positions agree with TRBD2. The CDR3 loop spans 16 amino acids. J was trimmed by 10 bases and V by 0 bases; bases with no gene match: 4. CDR1 LNHNV and CDR2 YYDKDF come from the germline V gene (reference sequence). The chain's CDR3 is CATSREGLAGGPEQFF. The CDR3 coding sequence is TGTGCCACCAGCAGAGAAGGACTAGCGGGGGGGCCGGAGCAGTTCTTC.

This rearrangement joins TRBV5-4 to TRBJ2-5; a possible D gene is TRBD2 (6 bases). The end of the DNA aligns better with TRBJ2-7, so the J call may be wrong. CDR3 size: 12 residues. Germline-derived CDR1 and CDR2 are SGHNT and YYREEE (reference sequence). CDR3 DNA: TGTGCCAGCAGCTCGGGGGAGCACGAGCAGTACTTC. Encoded protein: CASSSGEHEQYF.

The rearrangement links TRBV7-9 to TRBJ2-4; D is undetermined. The closer fit of TRBJ2-7 to the DNA end suggests the J call may be wrong. The germline CDR1 and CDR2 sequences are SEHNR and FQNEAQ (reference sequence). This CDR3 has 14 amino acids. The CDR3 is CASSLVTRSYEQYF. In nucleotides, the CDR3 is TGTGCCAGCAGCTTAGTAACCAGGAGCTACGAGCAGTACTTC.

The DNA of the CDR3 is TGCAGCGTGAACCGCGGCGGGAGTGAGCAGTTCTTC. Protein product: CSVNRGGSEQFF. The chain combines TRBV29-1 with TRBJ2-1; 7 bases map to TRBD2. V lost 6 bases to trimming and J lost 9 bases; unmatched junction nucleotides: 8. Germline loops: CDR1 SQVTM, CDR2 ANQGSEA. This CDR3 has 12 amino acids.

The chain combines TRBV5-6 with TRBJ1-1; the D is unclear. The V end lost 4 bases, the J end lost 4 bases, and 14 bases lay between the germline ends. The CDR3 is 14 residues long. Per the germline V gene, CDR1 is SGHDT and CDR2 is YYEEEE. The CDR3 bases are TGTGCCAGCAGCCCCTGGGAAGACGGCACTGAAGCTTTCTTT. As protein: CASSPWEDGTEAFF.